These 14 T cell receptor beta chains were all obtained from the same sample, sequenced in a study of OX40 agonist ivuxolimab in advanced cancers. Clones were sequenced by immunoSEQ multiplex PCR, and TCRdb holds only the in-frame ones, with some missing. The sample lists tens of thousands of clones; nearly 90% were seen once. The sequences come from CD4+ or CD8+ T cells sorted from blood, collected in a trial of the OX40 agonist ivuxolimab. These receptors all stem from an adult with an advanced solid tumor such as melanoma, head and neck, liver or kidney cancer.

This chain joins TRBV18 and TRBJ2-1, with 7 bases matching TRBD1. This CDR3 has 16 residues. Looked up from germline, CDR1 is KGHSH and CDR2 is LQKENI. Trimming at V came to 0 bases and at J to 9 bases, leaving 11 bases not matched to a gene. The CDR3 bases are TGTGCCAGCTCACCACCCTCAGGACAGGAAACGACTGAGCAGTTCTTC. Protein sequence: CASSPPSGQETTEQFF.

The gene calls are TRBV18 and TRBJ1-1; 7 positions agree with TRBD1. V gave up 6 bases and J gave up 3 bases; unmatched junction bases: 10. This CDR3 spans 15 amino acids. Germline CDR1 and CDR2: KGHSH and LQKENI. The CDR3 region has the DNA TGTGCCAGCTCGTCACAGACAGGGCGAGACACTGAAGCTTTCTTT. Protein: CASSSQTGRDTEAFF.

V gene TRBV7-2 combines with J gene TRBJ2-7; 8 bases are shared with TRBD1. This CDR3 contains 14 residues. V lost 5 bases to trimming and J lost 2 bases; unmatched junction nucleotides: 5. The germline V gene encodes CDR1 SGHTA and CDR2 FQGNSA. CDR3 sequence: CASSMDRAAYEQYF. CDR3 bases: TGTGCCAGCAGCATGGACAGGGCGGCCTACGAGCAGTACTTC.

Here the CDR3 DNA reads TGTGCCAGCAGTGAAAGGGTAGGGGCCATGTTCTTC. It specifies CASSERVGAMFF. The V call is TRBV25-1, the J call TRBJ2-1, with D possibly being TRBD1 (5 bases). V lost 2 bases to trimming and J lost 15 bases, with 14 bases between them. CDR1 is MGHDK and CDR2 is SYGVNS in the germline V gene. CDR3 length: 12 amino acids.

This clone has only a few counts. Here the CDR3 reads CASSPQVNEKLFF. In DNA, the CDR3 is TGTGCCAGCTCACCACAAGTTAATGAAAAACTGTTTTTT. J is TRBJ1-4 and V is TRBV18; D unclear. Trimming stripped 1 base from V and 4 bases from J, with 4 bases between. Germline CDR1 KGHSH, CDR2 LQKENI. The CDR3 runs to 13 residues.

This rearrangement joins TRBV5-5 to TRBJ1-4; D may be TRBD1 (6 bases). With 4 bases removed from V and 4 bases from J, the gap between germline ends came to 14 bases. This CDR3 has 15 amino acids. The V gene's germline CDR1 is SGHKS and CDR2 YYEKEE (reference sequence). DNA of the CDR3: TGTGCCAGCAGCGGGCACAGGGTTCATAATGAAAAACTGTTTTTT. Protein product: CASSGHRVHNEKLFF.

The chain carries TRBV15 and TRBJ2-3; tentatively, D is TRBD2 (5 bases). Trimming took 1 base from V and 3 from J, leaving 8 bases between them. The CDR3 spans 14 residues. Germline V gene lookup returns CDR1 LNHNV and CDR2 YYDKDF (reference sequence). In nucleotides, the CDR3 is TGTGCCACCAGCAGAGGCGGGTTTACAGATACGCAGTATTTT. This encodes CATSRGGFTDTQYF.

The rearrangement joins TRBV7-2 to TRBJ2-1; D is uncertain. With 5 bases removed from V and 6 bases from J, the gap between germline ends came to 20 bases. Germline V gene lookup returns CDR1 SGHTA and CDR2 FQGNSA. This CDR3 has 16 residues. The CDR3 protein is CASSQSGGRLLNEQFF. The CDR3 region has the DNA TGTGCCAGCAGCCAAAGTGGTGGCCGTCTCCTCAATGAGCAGTTCTTC.

J is TRBJ1-3 and V is TRBV18; D unclear. The CDR3 length is 16 residues. The germline CDR1 and CDR2 sequences are KGHSH and LQKENI. Trimming took off 3 bases at V and 0 bases at J, with 12 bases between the two ends. The CDR3: CASSPRTDRSGNTIYF. CDR3 in DNA: TGTGCCAGCTCACCCAGGACGGACCGCTCTGGAAACACCATATATTTT.

The chain employs TRBV5-6 and TRBJ2-1, with a weak D call TRBD2 (6 bases). V was pared by 3 bases and J by 1 base, with 14 bases between. The CDR3 runs 16 residues. Germline CDR1 is SGHDT and CDR2 is YYEEEE. The CDR3 loop is CASSSKGRMSYNEQFF. The CDR3, as DNA: TGTGCCAGCAGCTCGAAGGGGAGGATGTCCTACAATGAGCAGTTCTTC.

The rearrangement uses TRBV11-2 and TRBJ2-5; 8 nucleotides match TRBD1. Germline CDR1 is SGHAT and CDR2 is FQNNGV. With V trimmed by 4 bases and J by 1 base, 5 bases remained unmatched. This CDR3 contains 15 residues. The CDR3 sequence: CASSYHGQGQETQYF. The CDR3 bases are TGTGCCAGCAGCTACCACGGACAGGGCCAAGAGACCCAGTACTTC. The full variable domain, completed using reference TRBV11-2 and TRBJ2-5, is EAGVAQSPRYKIIEKRQSVAFWCNPISGHATLYWYQQILGQGPKLLIQFQNNGVVDDSQLPKDRFSAERLKGVDSTLKIQPAKLEDSAVYLCASSYHGQGQETQYFGPGTRLLVL.

The genes are TRBV7-6 and TRBJ2-2; 12 nucleotides align to TRBD2. V was clipped by 5 bases and J by 1 base; unmatched bases: 11. The CDR3 length is 19 residues. CDR1 is SGHVS and CDR2 is FNYEAQ in the germline V gene. CDR3 sequence: CASSPSFPSGRVNTGELFF. The CDR3 DNA sequence: TGTGCCAGCAGCCCAAGCTTCCCTAGCGGGAGGGTGAACACCGGGGAGCTGTTTTTT.

The V and J genes are TRBV29-1 and TRBJ2-4; 7 positions match TRBD1. There are 15 residues in the CDR3. The germline V gene has CDR1 SQVTM and CDR2 ANQGSEA. Trimming took 6 bases from V and 8 from J; bases not matched to a gene: 16. This CDR3 reads CSVDRQGDPGYIQYF. CDR3 nucleotides: TGCAGCGTCGATCGACAGGGCGATCCGGGGTACATTCAGTACTTC.

The chain couples TRBV9 to TRBJ2-2; TRBD2 matches 9 bases. This CDR3 is 17 amino acids long. CDR1 is SGDLS, CDR2 YYNGEE, per germline. Trimming cost V 0 bases and J 10 bases; bases outside gene matches: 13. The CDR3 region is CASSVGGASGAQVELFF. CDR3 DNA: TGTGCCAGCAGCGTAGGGGGGGCTAGCGGGGCCCAAGTGGAGCTGTTTTTT.